These 17 T cell receptor beta chains share one sample of origin, sequenced in a study of blood T cell repertoires in COVID-19. Assay used: immunoSEQ multiplex PCR; TCRdb lists only in-frame clones, some missing. Among roughly 150,000 clones, 80% to 90% were seen once, and the ten largest hold 15%. The sample was peripheral blood. The receptors come from a woman aged 40-49 years with acute or convalescent COVID-19.

The CDR3 region has the DNA TGTGCCAGCAGCCAAGCTTTACTGCGCTCCTATAATTCACCCCTCCACTTT. Protein product: CASSQALLRSYNSPLHF. The rearrangement joins TRBV3-1 (or the pseudogene TRBV3-2) to TRBJ1-6; D not resolved. The CDR3 has 17 amino acids. The V gene's germline CDR1 is LGHDT and CDR2 YNNKEL (reference sequence). Between the trimmed V and J ends, which lost 1 base and 0 bases, there was a span of 10 bases.

The chain joins TRBV7-2 to TRBJ2-1, with a tentative D call TRBD1 (5 bases). The CDR3 runs 15 residues. The V and J ends lost 5 bases and 7 bases respectively, with 18 bases between them. Germline assignment: CDR1 SGHTA and CDR2 FQGNSA. The CDR3 DNA follows: TGTGCCAGCAGCCCCCAGGGTGTTAAGGGGAATGAGCAGTTCTTC. This sequence encodes CASSPQGVKGNEQFF.

The chain combines TRBV14 with TRBJ2-1; the match to TRBD1 covers 9 bases. This CDR3 spans 17 amino acids. Germline V gene data show CDR1 as SGHDN and CDR2 as FVKESK. V gave up 2 bases and J gave up 4 bases; unmatched junction bases: 9. The DNA for the CDR3 is TGTGCCAGCAGCCAAACCGGGACAGGGCGCACGTACAATGAGCAGTTCTTC. As protein: CASSQTGTGRTYNEQFF.

The chain employs TRBV30 and TRBJ1-5; D is ambiguous. Trimming shortened V by 0 bases and J by 7 bases, and 13 bases separated the two germline ends. The CDR3 covers 14 residues. CDR1 GTSNPN and CDR2 SVGIG come from the germline V gene (reference sequence). The CDR3 here is CAWSVGGSTQPQHF. CDR3 nucleotides: TGTGCCTGGAGTGTGGGAGGGAGTACCCAGCCCCAGCATTTT. The variable domain in full, completed from reference TRBV30 and TRBJ1-5, reads SQTIHQWPATLVQPVGSPLSLECTVEGTSNPNLYWYRQAAGRGLQLLFYSVGIGQISSEVPQNLSASRPQDRQFILSSKKLLLSDSGFYLCAWSVGGSTQPQHFGDGTRLSIL.

The chain couples TRBV5-1 to TRBJ1-4; no reliable D call. Between the trimmed V and J ends, which lost 0 bases and 3 bases, there was a span of 12 bases. This CDR3 spans 16 amino acids. From germline, CDR1 is SGHRS and CDR2 YFSETQ. CDR3 region: CASSLAGDVPNEKLFF. The CDR3 DNA reads TGCGCCAGCAGCTTGGCCGGGGATGTGCCTAATGAAAAACTGTTTTTT.

The chain recombines TRBV2 with TRBJ2-4, with a possible D match to TRBD1 (6 bases). The ends were cut back, 3 bases at V and 14 bases at J, with 17 bases in the middle. Germline V gene sequence: CDR1 SNHLY, CDR2 FYNNEI. This CDR3 comprises 13 residues. The CDR3 here is CASSDQSAGGKYF. CDR3 in DNA: TGTGCCAGCAGTGATCAGTCGGCTGGGGGCAAGTACTTC.

The chain carries TRBV12-3 or TRBV12-4 and TRBJ2-3, with D unclear. This CDR3 region has 11 residues. With 3 bases removed from V and 11 bases from J, the gap between germline ends came to 9 bases. CDR3 protein: CASSFGGRQYF. As DNA, the CDR3 is TGTGCCAGCAGTTTTGGTGGTAGGCAGTATTTT.

The chain recombines TRBV7-8 with TRBJ2-1; 14 bases match TRBD2. The germline V gene has CDR1 SGHVS and CDR2 FQNEAQ. After removal of 2 bases from V and 0 bases from J, the junction contained 9 bases not matched to a gene. The CDR3 consists of 20 residues. CDR3 sequence (DNA): TGTGCCAGCAGCTTACGGACTAGCGGGAGGAACAAAAGCTCCTACAATGAGCAGTTCTTC. Translation gives CASSLRTSGRNKSSYNEQFF.

J is TRBJ2-4 and V is TRBV28; tentatively, D is TRBD2 (6 bases). Germline V gene data show CDR1 as MDHEN and CDR2 as SYDVKM. CDR3 length: 18 residues. V lost 6 bases and J 7 bases, leaving 28 bases between the germline ends. Here the CDR3 DNA reads TGTGCCAGCAGCTCAGGGACTTCAAATCTCCTCGGTAGGAACATTCAGTACTTC. Amino acid sequence: CASSSGTSNLLGRNIQYF. The full variable domain, in which reference TRBV28 and TRBJ2-4 provide the parts outside the CDR3, is DVKVTQSSRYLVKRTGEKVFLECVQDMDHENMFWYRQDPGLGLRLIYFSYDVKMKEKGDIPEGYSVSREKKERFSLILESASTNQTSMYLCASSSGTSNLLGRNIQYFGAGTRLSVL.

The CDR3 nucleotides are TGTGCCAGCAGTTTCGGGACAGTCCAGGCCTACAATGAGCAGTTCTTC. It specifies CASSFGTVQAYNEQFF. The chain employs TRBV27 and TRBJ2-1; 7 nucleotides match TRBD1. CDR1 MNHEY and CDR2 SMNVEV come from the germline V gene (reference sequence). Germline trimming cut 3 bases from V and 2 bases from J; bases unmatched to any gene: 7. CDR3 size: 16 residues.

V gene TRBV5-8 combines with J gene TRBJ2-7, with 7 nucleotides matching TRBD1. Germline assignment: CDR1 SGHTS and CDR2 YDEGEE. The CDR3 runs to 15 residues. V lost 3 bases, J lost 2 bases, and 8 bases stayed unmatched. CDR3 nucleotide sequence: TGTGCCAGCAGCTCCGCACTAGACAGGGCCTACGAGCAGTACTTC. This sequence encodes CASSSALDRAYEQYF. The full variable domain, with the rest looked up from reference TRBV5-8 and TRBJ2-7, is EAGVTQSPTHLIKTRGQQATLRCSPISGHTSVYWYQQALGLGLQFLLWYDEGEERNRGNFPPRFSGRQFPNYSSELNVNALELEDSALYLCASSSALDRAYEQYFGPGTRLTVT.

J is TRBJ2-1 and V is TRBV7-9; 7 bases map to TRBD2. The ends lost 0 bases at V and 5 bases at J; junction bases unmatched: 7. The germline gives CDR1 SEHNR, CDR2 FQNEAQ (reference sequence). CDR3 size: 16 residues. This CDR3 is CASSLAASGRNNEQFF. DNA of the CDR3: TGTGCCAGCAGCTTAGCGGCTAGCGGCAGAAACAATGAGCAGTTCTTC.

The chain recombines TRBV29-1 with TRBJ2-7, with TRBD2 matching 7 bases. The CDR3 runs to 13 residues. The J segment lost 2 bases and the V segment lost 3 bases, leaving 4 bases of the junction unmatched. Germline V gene data show CDR1 as SQVTM and CDR2 as ANQGSEA. For the CDR3, the DNA is TGCAGCGTTGACGGAGCGGGAACCTACGAGCAGTACTTC. This encodes CSVDGAGTYEQYF.

The gene calls are TRBV11-3 and TRBJ2-3, with 7 bases lining up with TRBD2. From germline, CDR1 is SGHNT and CDR2 YENEEA. This CDR3 has 14 residues. V trimming: 1 base; J trimming: 5 bases; junction bases outside the gene matches: 3. CDR3 protein: CASSLGGGEDTQYF. CDR3 DNA: TGTGCCAGCAGCTTAGGGGGGGGTGAAGATACGCAGTATTTT.

This chain links TRBV7-8 with TRBJ2-5; 9 nucleotides line up with TRBD2. V gave up 3 bases and J gave up 3 bases; unmatched junction bases: 5. The CDR3 is made up of 15 amino acids. Per germline, CDR1 SGHVS and CDR2 FQNEAQ. CDR3 nucleotides: TGTGCCAGCAGCTTGGCGACTAGCGGCAAAGAGACCCAGTACTTC. Amino acid sequence: CASSLATSGKETQYF.

The chain links TRBV5-6 to TRBJ1-2; no definite D call. Trimming cost V 4 bases and J 2 bases, with 9 bases left between them. Germline CDR1 SGHDT, CDR2 YYEEEE. The CDR3 length is 13 residues. CDR3 nucleotides: TGTGCCAGCAGCCCGACTTCCAACTATGGCTACACCTTC. It is translated as CASSPTSNYGYTF.

The V call is TRBV11-2, the J call TRBJ2-1; 7 bases fit TRBD1. After removal of 5 bases from V and 1 base from J, the junction contained 8 bases not matched to a gene. Germline V CDR1 and CDR2: SGHAT, FQNNGV. The CDR3 is 16 amino acids. As DNA, the CDR3 is TGTGCCAGCAGCCGAGACAGGGTGTGGTCCTACAATGAGCAGTTCTTC. Its protein product is CASSRDRVWSYNEQFF. Full variable domain (remainder filled in from reference TRBV11-2 and TRBJ2-1): EAGVAQSPRYKIIEKRQSVAFWCNPISGHATLYWYQQILGQGPKLLIQFQNNGVVDDSQLPKDRFSAERLKGVDSTLKIQPAKLEDSAVYLCASSRDRVWSYNEQFFGPGTRLTVL.